Below, 8 T cell receptor beta chains from the same sample are listed, as sequenced in a study of neurological immune-mediated disorders. One entry per CDR3 protein, called by TCRdb with MiXCR from the 5' RACE reads. The sample consists of 50,000 or so distinct CDR3 sequences, approximately 10% of them appearing once. The sample taken for sequencing was PBMCs. The receptors derive from a man aged 55 to 70 in good health.

This clonotype appeared many times. The chain uses TRBV6-5 and TRBJ1-2, with 11 bases fitting TRBD1. The V segment lost 5 bases and the J segment 3 bases; nucleotides outside the gene matches: 8. The CDR3 covers 16 residues. Germline V gene lookup returns CDR1 MNHEY and CDR2 SVGAGI. The CDR3 protein is CASSPSRDRGYYGYTF. In DNA form, the CDR3 reads TGTGCCAGCAGTCCATCCCGGGACAGGGGGTACTATGGCTACACCTTC.

This clonotype has ten or more counts. This chain joins TRBV7-2 and TRBJ1-2, with no clear D. Trimming cost V 5 bases and J 5 bases, with 15 bases left between them. The CDR3 extends over 14 amino acids. Germline CDR1 and CDR2: SGHTA and FQGNSA. CDR3 DNA: TGTGCCAGCAGCCTCCCGGGCAGCAGGTATGGCTACACCTTC. Translating it yields CASSLPGSRYGYTF.

In this sample, this clonotype turned up many times. V usage is TRBV29-1 and J usage is TRBJ1-1; no definite D call. The ends were cut back, 3 bases at V and 3 bases at J, with 5 bases in the middle. The CDR3 runs to 11 residues. Germline loops: CDR1 SQVTM, CDR2 ANQGSEA. The CDR3 region is CSVDWDTEAFF. The CDR3 DNA reads TGCAGCGTTGATTGGGACACTGAAGCTTTCTTT.

This clonotype appeared many times. This sequence joins TRBV5-1 and TRBJ2-5, with D uncertain. Germline V gives CDR1 SGHRS, CDR2 YFSETQ. This CDR3 comprises 13 residues. V lost 0 bases to trimming and J lost 5 bases, with 8 bases between them. CDR3 sequence: CASSLVARETQYF. CDR3 nucleotides: TGCGCCAGCAGCTTGGTAGCTCGGGAGACCCAGTACTTC.

This clonotype was recorded at least ten times. The chain links TRBV30 to TRBJ2-7, with 7 bases that match TRBD2. The CDR3 totals 12 residues. After removal of 5 bases from V and 3 bases from J, the junction contained 4 bases not matched to a gene. CDR1 is GTSNPN and CDR2 is SVGIG in the germline V gene (reference sequence). The CDR3 sequence is CAWGGGNYEQYF. CDR3 DNA: TGTGCCTGGGGGGGAGGGAACTACGAGCAGTACTTC. The whole variable domain, remainder taken from reference TRBV30 and TRBJ2-7, is SQTIHQWPATLVQPVGSPLSLECTVEGTSNPNLYWYRQAAGRGLQLLFYSVGIGQISSEVPQNLSASRPQDRQFILSSKKLLLSDSGFYLCAWGGGNYEQYFGPGTRLTVT.

This clonotype was observed many times. V usage is TRBV3-1 and J usage is TRBJ2-3; TRBD2 is a possible D gene (6 bases). V gave up 1 base and J gave up 3 bases, with 11 bases separating them. This CDR3 has 15 amino acids. Germline V gives CDR1 LGHDT, CDR2 YNNKEL (reference sequence). The CDR3 coding sequence is TGTGCCAGCAGCCAAGGAGGGGACTGGACAGATACGCAGTATTTT. Its translation: CASSQGGDWTDTQYF.

This clonotype was detected ten times or more. The V call is TRBV20-1, the J call TRBJ2-5, with D perhaps TRBD2 (5 bases). CDR3 length equals 14 residues. V lost 3 bases and J 4 bases, leaving 15 bases between the germline ends. CDR1 is DFQATT, CDR2 SNEGSKA, per germline (reference sequence). The CDR3 bases are TGCAGTGCTAGGGTAGCGTTTACCCCAGAGACCCAGTACTTC. Residues: CSARVAFTPETQYF.

In this sample, this clonotype turned up many times. The chain recombines TRBV5-1 with TRBJ2-3; TRBD2 is a possible D gene (5 bases). The CDR3 covers 15 residues. Trimming left V 0 bases short and J 4 bases short, with 12 bases between. Germline loops: CDR1 SGHRS, CDR2 YFSETQ. CDR3 protein: CASSLEERAADTQYF. The CDR3 coding sequence is TGCGCCAGCAGCTTGGAGGAGAGAGCGGCAGATACGCAGTATTTT.